A selection of T cell receptor beta chains follows, all from one sample in a study. From the 5' RACE reads, TCRdb called clonotypes with MiXCR, one entry per CDR3 protein. The sample includes around 37,000 distinct CDR3 sequences, just under 30% seen only once; the top ten take roughly 4%. Material for sequencing was memory CD4+ T cells sorted from a lymph node. These receptor sequences come from a female donor with breast cancer. Each CDR3 is given with its conserved first and last residue. A D gene is named only where the DNA matches it firmly. Not all rows give a size; the values are once, few, many and, for expanded clones, a class.

V	J	size	D	DNA	CDR3
TRBV5-1	TRBJ2-7	few	TRBD1	TGCGCCAGCAGACCACAGGGGACGGGATACGAGCAGTACTTC	CASRPQGTGYEQYF
TRBV6-6	TRBJ2-2	NA	NA	TGTGCCAGCAGTTACCTCAAGGGGGTCGGGGAGCTGTTTTTT	CASSYLKGVGELFF
TRBV12-3/TRBV12-4	TRBJ1-5	NA	NA	TGTGCCGGCAGTGCGGACACTAATAGCAATCAGCCCCAGCATTTT	CAGSADTNSNQPQHF
TRBV6-5	TRBJ2-2	NA	TRBD2	TGTGCCAGCAGTTACTCGACTAGCGGGAGCACCGGGGAGCTGTTTTTT	CASSYSTSGSTGELFF
TRBV5-6	TRBJ2-7	NA	NA	TGTGCCAGCAGCTTCGGCTCCTACGAGCAGTACTTC	CASSFGSYEQYF
TRBV6-2/TRBV6-3	TRBJ2-1	once	TRBD2	TGTGCCAGCAGCCTAACAAGGACTAGGGGCAATGAGCAGTTCTTC	CASSLTRTRGNEQFF
TRBV7-6	TRBJ2-5	NA	NA	TGTGCCAGCAGCCCCTCGCCGGGCCCCCAAGAGACCCAGTACTTC	CASSPSPGPQETQYF
TRBV5-1	TRBJ2-5	NA	NA	TGCGCCAGCAGCCGCAGGGGCGGTGAAGAGACCCAGTACTTC	CASSRRGGEETQYF
TRBV12-3/TRBV12-4	TRBJ2-3	few	NA	TGTGCCAGCAGGCTCCCGGGGGCCTTGGATACGCAGTATTTT	CASRLPGALDTQYF
TRBV25-1	TRBJ1-6	NA	NA	TGTGCCAGCAGGGGGCAAGGCGCGAATTCACCCCTCCACTTT	CASRGQGANSPLHF
TRBV5-1	TRBJ2-2	few	NA	TGCGCCAGCAGCCTAGGGAGTTCAATCAACACCGGGGAGCTGTTTTTT	CASSLGSSINTGELFF
TRBV9	TRBJ2-3	NA	NA	TGTGCCAGCAGCCCGTTTTTGAGCACAGATACGCAGTATTTT	CASSPFLSTDTQYF
TRBV5-5	TRBJ1-5	few	NA	TGTGCCAGCAGCTTGGGGGACGTTAGCAATCAGCCCCAGCATTTT	CASSLGDVSNQPQHF
TRBV7-9	TRBJ2-7	NA	NA	TGTGCCAGCAGCTTAGTTGACAGTTTCTACGAGCAGTACTTC	CASSLVDSFYEQYF
TRBV27	TRBJ1-2	NA	TRBD1	TGTGCCAGCAGACCGACCGGGACAGGGCTTAACTATGGCTACACCTTC	CASRPTGTGLNYGYTF
TRBV2	TRBJ2-7	NA	NA	TGTGCCAGCAGTGAACCCAGGGGCTCCTACGAGCAGTACTTC	CASSEPRGSYEQYF
TRBV9	TRBJ1-6	NA	NA	TGTGCCAGCAGCGTAGGTCCGGTAATAAATTCACCCCTCCACTTT	CASSVGPVINSPLHF
TRBV5-1	TRBJ1-2	many	TRBD1	TGCGCCAGCAGCCCAGGACAGGGATCCTATGGCTACACCTTC	CASSPGQGSYGYTF
TRBV30	TRBJ2-3	few	TRBD2	TGTGCCTGGAGTGTAGGACTAGCGGGCACAGATACGCAGTATTTT	CAWSVGLAGTDTQYF
TRBV7-3	TRBJ2-3	few	NA	TGTGCCAGCAGCCCGGGGGGCCCGGATACGCAGTATTTT	CASSPGGPDTQYF
TRBV20-1	TRBJ2-5	NA	TRBD2	TGCAGTGCTAGAGAAGCGGGAGGGCAGACCCAGTACTTC	CSAREAGGQTQYF
TRBV5-1	TRBJ2-7	NA	NA	TGCGCCAGCAGAACCGGGACGGACGCCTACGAGCAGTACTTC	CASRTGTDAYEQYF
TRBV4-1	TRBJ2-7	NA	TRBD1	TGCGCCAGCAGCCATGGGGGAGCCCTCGGGACAGGGGGCGACGAGCAGTACTTC	CASSHGGALGTGGDEQYF
TRBV4-1	TRBJ1-5	few	NA	TGCGCCAGCAGCCAAGTCATTAGTAAGGTGATTTCGCATTTT	CASSQVISKVISHF
TRBV7-3	TRBJ2-7	medium-sized	NA	TGTGCCAGCAGCTGGGAACAGTGGGAGCAGTACTTC	CASSWEQWEQYF
TRBV2	TRBJ1-2	NA	NA	TGTGCCAGCACGCCAGGGTGGTTAGGCTACACCTTC	CASTPGWLGYTF